What follows is one T cell receptor beta chain and its context. These data originate in a study of beta chain features in type 1 diabetes. CDR1 is SGHVS and CDR2 is FNYEAQ in the germline V gene. This CDR3 has 20 amino acids. J was trimmed by 6 bases and V by 5 bases; bases with no gene match: 24. Every isolated RNA sample was fully reverse transcribed, so sequencing captured expressed TCRB transcripts. TCRdb keeps only in-frame clones here, not all; method: immunoSEQ multiplex PCR. The data show hundreds of thousands of clones, under 70% seen once. The clonotype comes from a young man in good health. Sequencing used naive CD4+ T cells from blood. The V gene is TRBV7-6, the J gene TRBJ2-3; 9 nucleotides agree with TRBD2. The CDR3 sequence is CASSKEHTISLAGRRDTQYF. Written as DNA, the CDR3 is TGTGCCAGCAGCAAAGAGCACACCATAAGCCTAGCGGGAAGACGGGATACGCAGTATTTT.